The entry that follows covers one TCR beta chain sequence. The target antigen is unknown. A multiplex PCR was run with 60 Vbeta primers and 13 Jbeta primers. Sequencing used immunoSEQ multiplex PCR; TCRdb keeps in-frame clones, though not all of them. Found here are over 70,000 clones, about two thirds of them singletons; the top ten hold 20% to 25%. This sample was included in a study of cytomegalovirus exposure and HLA in healthy donors. Looking at the study overall: An earlier analysis found around 120 million unique TCR beta sequences from approximately 190 million T cells. Of the donors genotyped, about 390 in all, about 80% fell in the Caucasian-associated ancestry cluster. General study points: More clonal expansion characterized HLA-associated TCR beta chains than equally common others in a later analysis. The sole available immune exposure information was CMV serostatus.

Sample: PBMCs. The sequence was obtained from a woman aged 50 to 60 in good health and CMV-seropositive.

The CDR3 DNA is TGTGCCAGCAGCGTTCAGACAGGGGGCACTGAAGCTTTCTTT. Its translation: CASSVQTGGTEAFF. The chain combines TRBV9 with TRBJ1-1; TRBD1 matches at 9 bases. V was pared by 2 bases and J by 4 bases, with 3 bases of the junction left unmatched. Germline CDR1 reads SGDLS; CDR2 reads YYNGEE. The CDR3 is made up of 14 amino acids.